This T cell receptor beta chain was recovered during a study of tumor-infiltrating lymphocytes in primary liver carcinoma. Study-level information: Participating patients were men and women between 30 and 69 years old.

Unsorted bulk tissue, about 19-32 mg of it, served as the source for co-extraction of RNA and DNA. Five discrete regions of every tumor underwent sampling. This CDR3 has 16 residues. Germline V gene sequence: CDR1 MNHEY, CDR2 SVGEGT. The template, about 550 ng total RNA, yielded TCR beta cDNA made with a constant-region primer. Each TCR beta library was derived from three nested multiplex PCR rounds that employed slightly modified ARM-PCR. Amplification in the first two PCR rounds was performed using TRBV1-TRBV30 forward primers and a C-beta reverse primer for approximately 10 cycles each. TCRdb re-called the multiplex PCR reads through MiXCR, storing one row per CDR3 protein. Of about 120,000 distinct CDR3 sequences listed, about 59% are singletons. On this clonotype itself: Antigen unknown. A much larger clone lies one base from this, so it may be a read error.

Overall study results and limits: There were only about 8-25% of top clones found in all five tumor regions. Tumors reached a significantly greater top-250-clone fraction than blood did (p = 0.039).

The sequence was obtained from an older woman with primary liver carcinoma and hepatitis B virus infection. Sequencing input: liver tumor tissue from sampling region 1. Specified subset: tumor region T1, superior pole. This chain connects TRBV6-2 or TRBV6-3 to TRBJ2-3; D is perhaps TRBD2 (5 bases). The CDR3 coding sequence is TGTGTCAGCAGTTACTCGACTACTGGGGTTCGGGATACGCAGTATTTT. It is translated as CVSSYSTTGVRDTQYF.